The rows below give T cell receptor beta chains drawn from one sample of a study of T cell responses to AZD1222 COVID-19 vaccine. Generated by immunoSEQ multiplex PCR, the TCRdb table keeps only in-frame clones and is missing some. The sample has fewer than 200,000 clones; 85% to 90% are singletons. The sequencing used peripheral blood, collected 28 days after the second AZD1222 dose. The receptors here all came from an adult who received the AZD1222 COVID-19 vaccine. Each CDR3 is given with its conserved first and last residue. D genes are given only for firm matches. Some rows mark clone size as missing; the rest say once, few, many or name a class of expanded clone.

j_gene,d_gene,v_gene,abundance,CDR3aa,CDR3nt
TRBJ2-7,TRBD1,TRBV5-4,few,CASSVHGTVEQYF,TGTGCCAGCAGCGTTCACGGGACAGTCGAGCAGTACTTC
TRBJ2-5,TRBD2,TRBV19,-,CASSIVRTSGQETQYF,TGTGCCAGTAGTATTGTTAGGACTAGCGGGCAAGAGACCCAGTACTTC
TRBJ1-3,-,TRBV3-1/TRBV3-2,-,CASSQDRGTGGNTIYF,TGTGCCAGCAGCCAAGATCGGGGTACCGGTGGAAACACCATATATTTT
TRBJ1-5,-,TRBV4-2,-,CASSQDQGQPQHF,TGTGCCAGCAGCCAAGATCAGGGGCAGCCCCAGCATTTT
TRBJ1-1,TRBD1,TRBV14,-,CASSRRQGLNTEAFF,TGTGCCAGCAGCCGGAGACAGGGTCTGAACACTGAAGCTTTCTTT
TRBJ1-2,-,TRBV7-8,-,CASSPEGGWGYGYTF,TGTGCCAGCAGCCCCGAGGGAGGGTGGGGCTATGGCTACACCTTC
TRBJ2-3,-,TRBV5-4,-,CASSSPGSSTDTQYF,TGTGCCAGCAGCTCCCCAGGGTCTAGCACAGATACGCAGTATTTT
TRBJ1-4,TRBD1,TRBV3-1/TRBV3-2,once,CASSQDPRDPQGGSSTNEKLFF,TGTGCCAGCAGCCAAGATCCCCGCGATCCACAGGGGGGGAGCTCAACTAATGAAAAACTGTTTTTT
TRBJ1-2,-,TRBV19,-,CASAQVGDYGYTF,TGTGCCAGCGCACAGGTTGGTGACTATGGCTACACCTTC
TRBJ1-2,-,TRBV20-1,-,CSASLTYYGYTF,TGCAGTGCTAGTTTAACCTACTATGGCTACACCTTC
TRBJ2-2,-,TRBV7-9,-,CASSPTFDNTGELFF,TGTGCCAGCAGCCCAACCTTCGACAACACCGGGGAGCTGTTTTTT